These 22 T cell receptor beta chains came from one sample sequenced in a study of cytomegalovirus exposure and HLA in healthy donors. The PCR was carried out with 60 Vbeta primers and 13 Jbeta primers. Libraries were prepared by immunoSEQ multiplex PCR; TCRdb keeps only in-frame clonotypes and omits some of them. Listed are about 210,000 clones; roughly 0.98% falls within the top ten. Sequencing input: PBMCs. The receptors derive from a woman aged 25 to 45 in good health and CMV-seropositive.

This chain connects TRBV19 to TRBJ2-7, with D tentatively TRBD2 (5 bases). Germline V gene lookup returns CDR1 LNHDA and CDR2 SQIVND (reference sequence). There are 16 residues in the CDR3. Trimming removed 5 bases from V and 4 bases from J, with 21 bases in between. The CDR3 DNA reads TGTGCCAGTAGTCTTGGAGGTCTAGGTTCATTGTACGAGCAGTACTTC. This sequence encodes CASSLGGLGSLYEQYF.

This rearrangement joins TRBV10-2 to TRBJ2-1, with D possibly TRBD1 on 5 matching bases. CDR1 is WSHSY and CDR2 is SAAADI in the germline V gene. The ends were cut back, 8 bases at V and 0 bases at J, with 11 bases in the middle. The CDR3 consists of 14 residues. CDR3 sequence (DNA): TGCGCCAGCTCCCAAGACAGCTCCTACAATGAGCAGTTCTTC. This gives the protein CASSQDSSYNEQFF.

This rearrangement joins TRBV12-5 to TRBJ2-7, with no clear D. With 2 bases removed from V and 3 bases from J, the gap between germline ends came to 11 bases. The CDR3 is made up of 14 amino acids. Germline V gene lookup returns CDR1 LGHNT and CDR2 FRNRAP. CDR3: CASGLSRSSYEQYF. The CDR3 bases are TGTGCTAGTGGTTTGTCACGGAGCAGCTACGAGCAGTACTTC.

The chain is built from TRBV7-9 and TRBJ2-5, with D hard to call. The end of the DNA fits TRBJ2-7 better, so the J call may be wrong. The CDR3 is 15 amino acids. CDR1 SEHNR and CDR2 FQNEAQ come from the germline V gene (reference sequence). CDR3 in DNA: TGTGCCAGCAGCTTATTCTCCCGTGGGGACTACGAGCAGTACTTC. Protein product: CASSLFSRGDYEQYF.

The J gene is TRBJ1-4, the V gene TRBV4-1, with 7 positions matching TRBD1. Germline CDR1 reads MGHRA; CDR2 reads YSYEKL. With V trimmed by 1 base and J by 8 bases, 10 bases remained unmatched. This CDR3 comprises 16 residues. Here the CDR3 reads CASSQGYSGTAEKLFF. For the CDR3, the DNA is TGCGCCAGCAGCCAAGGGTACTCCGGGACAGCGGAAAAACTGTTTTTT.

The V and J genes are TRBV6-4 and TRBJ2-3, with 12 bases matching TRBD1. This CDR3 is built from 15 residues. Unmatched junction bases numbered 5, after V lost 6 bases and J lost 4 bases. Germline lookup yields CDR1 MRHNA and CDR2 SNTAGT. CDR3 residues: CASRPGQGAPDTQYF. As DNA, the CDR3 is TGTGCCAGCAGACCGGGACAGGGGGCCCCAGATACGCAGTATTTT.

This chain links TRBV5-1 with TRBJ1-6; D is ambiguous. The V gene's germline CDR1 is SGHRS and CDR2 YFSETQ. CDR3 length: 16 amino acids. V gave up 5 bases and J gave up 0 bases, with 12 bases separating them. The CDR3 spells CASRGGVSSYNSPLHF. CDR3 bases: TGCGCCAGCAGGGGCGGGGTGAGCTCCTATAATTCACCCCTCCACTTT.

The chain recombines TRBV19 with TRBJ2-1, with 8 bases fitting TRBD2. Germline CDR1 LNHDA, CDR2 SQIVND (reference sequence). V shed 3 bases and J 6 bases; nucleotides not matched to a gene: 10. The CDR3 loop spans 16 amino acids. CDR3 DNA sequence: TGTGCCAGTAGTATCCCAACCGGGACTAGGCTCAATGAGCAGTTCTTC. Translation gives CASSIPTGTRLNEQFF.

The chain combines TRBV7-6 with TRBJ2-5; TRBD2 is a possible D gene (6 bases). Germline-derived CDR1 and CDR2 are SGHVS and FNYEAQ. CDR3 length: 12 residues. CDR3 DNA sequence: TGTGCGATTGCTTCGGAGGGTCCGACCCAGTACTTC. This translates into CAIASEGPTQYF.

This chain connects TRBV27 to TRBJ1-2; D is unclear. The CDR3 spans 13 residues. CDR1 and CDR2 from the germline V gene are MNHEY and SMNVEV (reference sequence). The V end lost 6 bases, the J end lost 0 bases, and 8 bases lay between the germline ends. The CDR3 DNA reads TGTGCCAGCAGCGTCAGTACTAACTATGGCTACACCTTC. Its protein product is CASSVSTNYGYTF.

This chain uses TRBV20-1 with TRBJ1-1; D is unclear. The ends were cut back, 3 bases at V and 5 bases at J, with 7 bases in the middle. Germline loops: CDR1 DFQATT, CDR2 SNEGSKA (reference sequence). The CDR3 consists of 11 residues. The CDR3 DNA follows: TGCAGTGCTAGTTCGGGGACTGAAGCTTTCTTT. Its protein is CSASSGTEAFF.

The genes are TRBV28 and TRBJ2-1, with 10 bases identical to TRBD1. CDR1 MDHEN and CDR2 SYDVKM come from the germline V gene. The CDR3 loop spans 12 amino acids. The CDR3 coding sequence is TGTGCTCTCGGGACAGGGGCCAATGAGCAGTTCTTC. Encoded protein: CALGTGANEQFF.

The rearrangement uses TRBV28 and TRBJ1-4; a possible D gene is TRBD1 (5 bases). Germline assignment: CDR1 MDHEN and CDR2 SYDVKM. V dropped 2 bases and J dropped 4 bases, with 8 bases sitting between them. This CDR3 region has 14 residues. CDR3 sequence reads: CASSLGHHNEKLFF. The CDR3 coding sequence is TGTGCCAGCAGTTTAGGACACCATAATGAAAAACTGTTTTTT.

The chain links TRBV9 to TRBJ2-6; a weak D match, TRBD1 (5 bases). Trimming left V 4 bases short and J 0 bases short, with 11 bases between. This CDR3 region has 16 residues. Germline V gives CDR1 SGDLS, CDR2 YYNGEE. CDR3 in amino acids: CASSPGHNSGANVLTF. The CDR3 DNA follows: TGTGCCAGCAGCCCAGGACACAACTCTGGGGCCAACGTCCTGACTTTC.

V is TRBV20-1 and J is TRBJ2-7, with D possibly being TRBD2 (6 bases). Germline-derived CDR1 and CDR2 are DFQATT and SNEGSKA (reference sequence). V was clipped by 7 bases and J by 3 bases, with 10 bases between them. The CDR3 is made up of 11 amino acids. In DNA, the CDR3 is TGCAGTGGGTCGACTAGCTACGAGCAGTACTTC. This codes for CSGSTSYEQYF.

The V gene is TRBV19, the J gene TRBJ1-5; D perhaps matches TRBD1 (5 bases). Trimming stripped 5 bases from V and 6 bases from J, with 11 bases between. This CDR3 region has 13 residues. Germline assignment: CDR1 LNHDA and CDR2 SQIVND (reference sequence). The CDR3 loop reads CASSVDQGQPQHF. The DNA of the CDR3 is TGTGCCAGTAGTGTCGACCAGGGTCAGCCCCAGCATTTT. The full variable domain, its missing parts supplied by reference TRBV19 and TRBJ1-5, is DGGITQSPKYLFRKEGQNVTLSCEQNLNHDAMYWYRQDPGQGLRLIYYSQIVNDFQKGDIAEGYSVSREKKESFPLTVTSAQKNPTAFYLCASSVDQGQPQHFGDGTRLSIL.

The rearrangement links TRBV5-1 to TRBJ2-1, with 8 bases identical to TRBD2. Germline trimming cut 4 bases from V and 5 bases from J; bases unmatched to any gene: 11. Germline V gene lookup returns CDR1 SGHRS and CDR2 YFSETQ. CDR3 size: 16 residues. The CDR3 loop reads CASSPPSGSVHNEQFF. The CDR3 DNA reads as TGCGCCAGCAGCCCGCCAAGCGGGAGTGTACACAATGAGCAGTTCTTC.

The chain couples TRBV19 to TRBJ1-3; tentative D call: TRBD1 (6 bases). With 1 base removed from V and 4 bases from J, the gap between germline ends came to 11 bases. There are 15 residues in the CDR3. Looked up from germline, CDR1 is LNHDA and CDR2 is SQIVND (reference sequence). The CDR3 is CASSIVGAGGNTIYF. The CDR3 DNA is TGTGCCAGTAGTATAGTGGGGGCCGGAGGAAACACCATATATTTT.

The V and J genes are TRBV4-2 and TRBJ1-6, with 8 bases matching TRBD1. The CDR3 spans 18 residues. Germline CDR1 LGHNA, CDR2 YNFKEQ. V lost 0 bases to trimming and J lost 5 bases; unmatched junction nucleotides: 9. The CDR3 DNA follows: TGTGCCAGCAGCCAAGATGTGGCAGGGGGCTTCAATAATTCACCCCTCCACTTT. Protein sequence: CASSQDVAGGFNNSPLHF.

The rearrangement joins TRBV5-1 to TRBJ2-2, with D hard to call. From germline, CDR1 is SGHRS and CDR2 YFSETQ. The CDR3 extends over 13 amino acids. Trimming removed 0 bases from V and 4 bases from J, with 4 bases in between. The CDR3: CASSLDGTGELFF. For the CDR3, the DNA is TGCGCCAGCAGCTTGGACGGCACCGGGGAGCTGTTTTTT.

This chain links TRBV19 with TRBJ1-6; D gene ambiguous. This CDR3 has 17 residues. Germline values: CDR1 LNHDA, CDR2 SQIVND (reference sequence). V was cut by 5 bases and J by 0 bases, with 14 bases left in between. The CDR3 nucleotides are TGTGCCAGTAGTCCAGCTTGGGGAGGCTCCTATAATTCACCCCTCCACTTT. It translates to CASSPAWGGSYNSPLHF.

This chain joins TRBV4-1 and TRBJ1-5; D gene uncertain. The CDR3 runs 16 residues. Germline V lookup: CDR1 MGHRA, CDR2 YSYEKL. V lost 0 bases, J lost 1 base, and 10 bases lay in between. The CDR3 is CASSQEWGGSNQPQHF. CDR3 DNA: TGCGCCAGCAGCCAAGAGTGGGGAGGAAGCAATCAGCCCCAGCATTTT.